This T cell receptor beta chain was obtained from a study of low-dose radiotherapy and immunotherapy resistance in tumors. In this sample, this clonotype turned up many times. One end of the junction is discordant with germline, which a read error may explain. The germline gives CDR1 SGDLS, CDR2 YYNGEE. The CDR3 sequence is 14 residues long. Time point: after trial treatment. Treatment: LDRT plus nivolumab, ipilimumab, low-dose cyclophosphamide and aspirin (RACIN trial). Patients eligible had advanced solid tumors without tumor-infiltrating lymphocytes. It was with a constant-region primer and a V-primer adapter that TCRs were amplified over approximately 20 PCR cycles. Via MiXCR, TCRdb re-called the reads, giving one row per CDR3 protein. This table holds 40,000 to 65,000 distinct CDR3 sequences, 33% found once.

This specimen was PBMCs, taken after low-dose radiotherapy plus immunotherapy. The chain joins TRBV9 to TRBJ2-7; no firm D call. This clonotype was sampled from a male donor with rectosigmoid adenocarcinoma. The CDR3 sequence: CASSVAPDSNEQYF. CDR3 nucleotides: TGTGCCAGCAGCGTAGCGCCAGACTCCAACGAGCAGTACTTC.